This TCR beta chain is from a study of OX40 agonist ivuxolimab in advanced cancers. The table came from immunoSEQ multiplex PCR; TCRdb's copy has only in-frame clones and leaves some out. The repertoire includes around 95,000 clones, roughly 91% of them detected once, and about 0.76% sits in the top ten. In the case of this clone: The antigen remains unidentified.

Germline CDR1 and CDR2: MNHEY and SVGAGI. The CDR3 runs to 11 residues. Trimming removed 6 bases from V and 4 bases from J, with 7 bases in between. Study-wide results and caveats: With doses of 0.1-3.0 mg/kg, partial responders showed among the lowest clonal expansion.

The V call is TRBV6-5, the J call TRBJ2-7; perhaps TRBD2 as D (5 bases). The sequencing used CD4+ or CD8+ T cells sorted from blood, collected in a trial of the OX40 agonist ivuxolimab. This TCR came from an adult with an advanced solid tumor such as melanoma, head and neck, liver or kidney cancer. Here the CDR3 reads CASRTTYEQYF. CDR3 in DNA: TGTGCCAGCAGGACTACTTACGAGCAGTACTTC.